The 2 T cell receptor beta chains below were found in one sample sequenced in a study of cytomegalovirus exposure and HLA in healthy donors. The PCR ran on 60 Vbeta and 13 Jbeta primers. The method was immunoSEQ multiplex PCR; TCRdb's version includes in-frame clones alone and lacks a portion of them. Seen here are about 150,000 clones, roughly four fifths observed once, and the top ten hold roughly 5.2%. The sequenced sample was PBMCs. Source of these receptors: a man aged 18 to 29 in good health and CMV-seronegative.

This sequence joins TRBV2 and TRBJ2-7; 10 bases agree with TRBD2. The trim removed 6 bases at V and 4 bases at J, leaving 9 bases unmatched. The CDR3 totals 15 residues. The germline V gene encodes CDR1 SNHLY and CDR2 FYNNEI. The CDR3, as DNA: TGTGCCAGCAGCATAGGAACTAGCGGGATTTACGAGCAGTACTTC. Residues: CASSIGTSGIYEQYF.

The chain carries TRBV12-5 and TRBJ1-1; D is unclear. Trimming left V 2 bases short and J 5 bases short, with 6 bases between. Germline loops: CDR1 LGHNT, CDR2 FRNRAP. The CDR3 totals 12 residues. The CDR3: CASGLPGTEAFF. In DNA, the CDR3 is TGTGCTAGTGGTTTGCCCGGGACTGAAGCTTTCTTT.